This T cell receptor beta chain was sequenced in a study of CD8 T cells in Susac syndrome. V lost 4 bases and J lost 5; bases outside the gene matches: 7. Germline V gene sequence: CDR1 SGDLS, CDR2 YYNGEE. The CDR3 extends over 14 amino acids. Sequencing of TCR beta drew on CD8+ and CD4+ T cells from blood. The CD8+ and CD4+ T cells were negatively isolated, with the TEMRA cells enriched by FACS. With random hexamers, roughly 0.45 to 1 ug RNA was reverse transcribed. Coverage of TCR beta CDR3 amplification by immunoSEQ multiplex PCR extended to 54 Vbeta and 13 Jbeta. In TCRdb, the immunoSEQ multiplex PCR reads were re-called with MiXCR into one record per CDR3 protein. The sample lists 120,000 to 150,000 distinct CDR3 sequences, approximately 95% occurring once.

V usage is TRBV9 and J usage is TRBJ2-5; TRBD1 matches at 8 bases. This receptor was taken from a human donor in good health. Input material: CD8+ T cells from PBMCs. CDR3 nucleotide sequence: TGTGCCAGCAGCAGATACGGGGACAGGGAGACCCAGTACTTC. Translated, it gives CASSRYGDRETQYF.